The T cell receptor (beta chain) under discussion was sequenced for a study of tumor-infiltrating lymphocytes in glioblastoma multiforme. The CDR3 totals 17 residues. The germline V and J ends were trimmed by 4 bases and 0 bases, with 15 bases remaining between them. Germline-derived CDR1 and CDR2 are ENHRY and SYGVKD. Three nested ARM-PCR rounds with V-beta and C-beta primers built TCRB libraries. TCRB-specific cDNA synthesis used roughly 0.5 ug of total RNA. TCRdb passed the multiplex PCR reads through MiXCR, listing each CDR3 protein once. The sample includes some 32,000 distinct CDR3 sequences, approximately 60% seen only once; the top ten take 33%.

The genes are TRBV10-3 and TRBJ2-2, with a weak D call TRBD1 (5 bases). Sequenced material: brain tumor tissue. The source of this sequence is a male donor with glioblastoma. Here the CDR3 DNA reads TGTGCCATCAGTGGTGTAGGGGCGGATCCGAACACCGGGGAGCTGTTTTTT. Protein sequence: CAISGVGADPNTGELFF.